This TCR beta chain was identified in a study of T cell responses to AZD1222 COVID-19 vaccine. About the study: Some second doses came at about 4 weeks and others at about 12 weeks; these were pooled. Study observations and caveats: Only five or six AZD1222 recipients were seropositive at baseline. Nearly half of spike-specific TCRs reportedly target unmutated variant regions. Researchers took repertoire samples only after the peak T cell response had come.

Trimming stripped 1 base from V and 4 bases from J, with 4 bases between. The CDR3 runs 12 residues. CDR1 is LGHNT and CDR2 is FRNRAP in the germline V gene. Comment on this clone: Its target is unknown. Distinct nucleotide sequences in the sample also encode this CDR3.

Assay: immunoSEQ multiplex PCR; the TCRdb copy retains only in-frame clones and omits some. The table lists about 150,000 clones, 75% to 90% of them singletons. The chain recombines TRBV12-5 with TRBJ1-1; D ambiguous. This receptor was identified in an adult in good health. This material consisted of peripheral blood, taken on day 0 of AZD1222 vaccination. CDR3 sequence: CASGLGGTEAFF. Here the CDR3 DNA reads TGTGCTAGTGGTTTGGGTGGCACTGAAGCTTTCTTT. Variable domain in full (rest from reference TRBV12-5 and TRBJ1-1): DARVTQTPRHKVTEMGQEVTMRCQPILGHNTVFWYRQTMMQGLELLAYFRNRAPLDDSGMPKDRFSAEMPDATLATLKIQPSEPRDSAVYFCASGLGGTEAFFGQGTRLTVV.